This T cell receptor beta chain was sequenced in a study of identical twins. Whole-study results and caveats: A lower insertion count was a feature of abundant cord blood beta clonotypes, with no such feature in memory repertoires.

This clonotype was detected a few times. Its antigen is not known. Trimming took 6 bases from V and 5 from J; bases not matched to a gene: 5. There are 13 residues in the CDR3. Looked up from germline, CDR1 is SQVTM and CDR2 is ANQGSEA. TCRdb independently ran MiXCR on the 5' RACE reads; one entry per CDR3 protein. The data hold approximately 700,000 distinct CDR3 sequences, with roughly 20% observed a single time. This sample was also put to use in a study of T cells expressing NK-cell markers. That report adds: The authors sequenced eight donors, of whom seven were HCMV-seropositive and one was seronegative.

The receptor was isolated from a woman aged 18-29 years in good health. The source material was PBMCs. V is TRBV29-1 and J is TRBJ2-7; 12 positions agree with TRBD2. The CDR3 loop is CSVGRLAGDEQYF. The CDR3, as DNA: TGCAGCGTGGGAAGACTAGCGGGAGACGAGCAGTACTTC.